These 22 T cell receptor beta chains were sequenced from one sample in a study of control samples from healthy donors and cancer patients. TCRdb's table, derived via immunoSEQ multiplex PCR, lists solely in-frame clones and lacks some. The data contain 100,000 to 150,000 clones, roughly 89% of them seen just once; the ten biggest clones take up roughly 12%. The sequencing sample was made of blood. These receptors all stem from a man aged 25-40 years in good health.

The genes are TRBV23-1 and TRBJ1-4; 9 positions match TRBD1. TRBV23-1 belongs to the ORF category, with a function that is uncertain. V lost 3 bases to trimming and J lost 6 bases; unmatched junction nucleotides: 20. There are 20 residues in the CDR3. The chain's CDR3 is CASSHSDLRDRVYQDEKLFF. In DNA form, the CDR3 reads TGCGCCAGCAGTCATTCGGACCTACGGGACAGGGTGTACCAGGATGAAAAACTGTTTTTT.

The J gene is TRBJ2-2, the V gene TRBV7-9, with D perhaps TRBD1 (6 bases). CDR3 length: 15 residues. Trimming left V 7 bases short and J 3 bases short, with 15 bases between. Looked up from germline, CDR1 is SEHNR and CDR2 is FQNEAQ (reference sequence). CDR3 amino acids: CASIRGRGDTGELFF. The CDR3 DNA reads TGTGCCAGCATACGGGGCAGGGGTGACACCGGGGAGCTGTTTTTT.

The V gene is TRBV20-1, the J gene TRBJ2-5; no firm D call. The CDR3 runs to 11 residues. CDR1 is DFQATT, CDR2 SNEGSKA, per germline (reference sequence). V was pared by 1 base and J by 5 bases, with 5 bases between. The CDR3 DNA follows: TGCAGTGCTAGAGGGCCCGAGACCCAGTACTTC. It codes for CSARGPETQYF.

V gene TRBV4-2 combines with J gene TRBJ1-1; no reliable D call. The CDR3 covers 13 residues. Trimming took off 2 bases at V and 1 base at J, with 5 bases between the two ends. Germline V gene data show CDR1 as LGHNA and CDR2 as YNFKEQ. The CDR3 bases are TGTGCCAGCAGCCAATTCAGGAACACTGAAGCTTTCTTT. This gives the protein CASSQFRNTEAFF.

The genes are TRBV19 and TRBJ1-2; D remains unclear. The CDR3 has 13 amino acids. CDR1 LNHDA and CDR2 SQIVND come from the germline V gene (reference sequence). V was pared by 5 bases and J by 0 bases, with 7 bases between. The CDR3 is CASSAGPNYGYTF. The CDR3 coding sequence is TGTGCCAGTAGTGCCGGGCCTAACTATGGCTACACCTTC. The full variable domain, its missing parts supplied by reference TRBV19 and TRBJ1-2, is DGGITQSPKYLFRKEGQNVTLSCEQNLNHDAMYWYRQDPGQGLRLIYYSQIVNDFQKGDIAEGYSVSREKKESFPLTVTSAQKNPTAFYLCASSAGPNYGYTFGSGTRLTVV.

The chain recombines TRBV5-1 with TRBJ2-3; TRBD2 aligns across 11 bases. Trimming cost V 0 bases and J 7 bases; bases outside gene matches: 10. Germline V gene lookup returns CDR1 SGHRS and CDR2 YFSETQ. The CDR3 runs 17 residues. The CDR3 sequence: CASSLVVAGGQSHTQYF. In nucleotides, the CDR3 is TGCGCCAGCAGCTTGGTGGTAGCGGGGGGGCAGTCACATACGCAGTATTTT. The full variable domain, completed using reference TRBV5-1 and TRBJ2-3, is KAGVTQTPRYLIKTRGQQVTLSCSPISGHRSVSWYQQTPGQGLQFLFEYFSETQRNKGNFPGRFSGRQFSNSRSEMNVSTLELGDSALYLCASSLVVAGGQSHTQYFGPGTRLTVL.

The gene calls are TRBV19 and TRBJ2-3; 7 bases match TRBD1. J lost 10 bases, V lost 5 bases, and 6 bases had no gene match. Germline CDR1 is LNHDA and CDR2 is SQIVND (reference sequence). The CDR3 contains 12 residues. The chain's CDR3 is CASSSRQGSQYF. CDR3 nucleotides: TGTGCCAGTAGTTCGCGACAGGGCTCGCAGTATTTT.

Worth noting for this clone: Other DNA sequences in this sample translate to the same CDR3. V gene TRBV18 combines with J gene TRBJ1-1, with unresolved D. The germline V gene has CDR1 KGHSH and CDR2 LQKENI. The length of the CDR3 is 13 residues. The V end was cut by 6 bases, the J end by 5 bases, with 13 bases between. The CDR3 DNA reads TGTGCCAGCTCCCCCTTGAGGGAGACTGAAGCTTTCTTT. Residues: CASSPLRETEAFF. Looking up the rest from reference TRBV18 and TRBJ1-1 gives the full variable domain: NAGVMQNPRHLVRRRGQEARLRCSPMKGHSHVYWYRQLPEEGLKFMVYLQKENIIDESGMPKERFSAEFPKEGPSILRIQQVVRGDSAAYFCASSPLRETEAFFGQGTRLTVV.

This clone was observed a few times. The V gene is TRBV5-8, the J gene TRBJ1-5, with D unresolved. Germline values: CDR1 SGHTS, CDR2 YDEGEE. This CDR3 region has 15 residues. V was clipped by 2 bases and J by 6 bases, with 15 bases between them. The CDR3 loop reads CASSLFVRAGQPQHF. CDR3 nucleotide sequence: TGTGCCAGCAGCTTATTCGTCCGGGCGGGTCAGCCCCAGCATTTT.

J is TRBJ2-1 and V is TRBV7-3; TRBD2 agrees at 12 bases. The germline CDR1 and CDR2 sequences are SGHTA and FQGTGA. Trimming at V came to 2 bases and at J to 8 bases, leaving 7 bases not matched to a gene. The CDR3 extends over 16 amino acids. CDR3: CASSLEASGGAHEQFF. CDR3 DNA: TGTGCCAGCAGCTTAGAGGCTAGCGGGGGGGCCCATGAGCAGTTCTTC. The full variable domain, its missing parts supplied by reference TRBV7-3 and TRBJ2-1, is GAGVSQTPSNKVTEKGKYVELRCDPISGHTALYWYRQSLGQGPEFLIYFQGTGAADDSGLPNDRFFAVRPEGSVSTLKIQRTERGDSAVYLCASSLEASGGAHEQFFGPGTRLTVL.

The chain is built from TRBV6-4 and TRBJ2-2; D gene unclear. Between the trimmed V and J ends, which lost 2 bases and 5 bases, there was a span of 6 bases. Germline V CDR1 and CDR2: MRHNA, SNTAGT. This CDR3 contains 13 residues. The CDR3 DNA reads TGTGCCAGCAGTGACGGCCTGACCGGGGAGCTGTTTTTT. Translation: CASSDGLTGELFF.

The chain uses TRBV6-5 and TRBJ1-1; D gene unclear. The V gene lost 0 bases and the J gene lost 1 base, with 9 bases spanning the gap. Per the germline V gene, CDR1 is MNHEY and CDR2 is SVGAGI. CDR3 size: 15 residues. CDR3: CASSYSPTGNTEAFF. The CDR3 bases are TGTGCCAGCAGTTACTCCCCGACGGGGAACACTGAAGCTTTCTTT.

The CDR3 protein is CASSEMVRGPYEQYV. The CDR3 nucleotides are TGTGCCAGCAGTGAAATGGTGAGGGGGCCCTACGAGCAGTACGTC. This chain connects TRBV6-1 to TRBJ2-7; 7 nucleotides align to TRBD1. The germline CDR1 and CDR2 sequences are MNHNS and SASEGT. V was clipped by 2 bases and J by 2 bases; unmatched bases: 6. The CDR3 extends over 15 amino acids.

V usage is TRBV9 and J usage is TRBJ1-5; D unresolved. The CDR3 contains 15 residues. Germline CDR1 reads SGDLS; CDR2 reads YYNGEE. The V end lost 0 bases, the J end lost 1 base, and 8 bases lay between the germline ends. CDR3 DNA sequence: TGTGCCAGCAGCGTAGGGATTGGAAGCAATCAGCCCCAGCATTTT. This gives the protein CASSVGIGSNQPQHF.

This chain connects TRBV24-1 to TRBJ2-3; 10 bases are a match to TRBD1. There are 19 residues in the CDR3. Germline V gives CDR1 KGHDR, CDR2 SFDVKD. The ends lost 1 base at V and 2 bases at J; junction bases unmatched: 11. CDR3 in amino acids: CATSDLEARGTGDTDTQYF. The DNA of the CDR3 is TGTGCCACCAGTGATTTAGAGGCCCGTGGGACAGGGGACACAGATACGCAGTATTTT.

The chain employs TRBV25-1 and TRBJ1-4, with a tentative D call TRBD1 (6 bases). V was shortened by 7 bases and J by 8 bases, with 14 bases between the two germline ends. The CDR3 has 13 residues. The germline CDR1 and CDR2 sequences are MGHDK and SYGVNS. The CDR3, as DNA: TGTGCCAGCACGGTAGGAGGGGGAGAAAAACTGTTTTTT. This codes for CASTVGGGEKLFF.

As concerns this clone: The sample has other DNA sequences that encode this CDR3 too. J is TRBJ1-2 and V is TRBV12-3 or TRBV12-4; 10 nucleotides align to TRBD1. The CDR3 spans 13 residues. The V gene end was trimmed by 3 bases and the J gene end by 8 bases; junction bases not matched to a gene: 3. This CDR3 is CASSFGTGEGYTF. CDR3 in DNA: TGTGCCAGCAGTTTCGGGACAGGGGAAGGCTACACCTTC.

This chain links TRBV3-1 (or the pseudogene TRBV3-2) with TRBJ1-1, with TRBD1 matching over 9 bases. V lost 4 bases and J lost 4; bases outside the gene matches: 13. This CDR3 region has 17 residues. The germline CDR1 and CDR2 sequences are LGHDT and YNNKEL (reference sequence). CDR3 nucleotide sequence: TGTGCCAGCAGCCCTAGTATTCGAGGACAGGGGAGCACTGAAGCTTTCTTT. This gives the protein CASSPSIRGQGSTEAFF.

The chain is built from TRBV7-2 and TRBJ2-3; 8 bases line up with TRBD2. Germline CDR1 reads SGHTA; CDR2 reads FQGNSA. This CDR3 is 15 amino acids long. After removal of 4 bases from V and 3 bases from J, the junction contained 6 bases not matched to a gene. The CDR3 region is CASSSNQRGTDTQYF. The CDR3 DNA is TGTGCCAGCAGCTCCAACCAGCGGGGGACAGATACGCAGTATTTT.

This chain links TRBV5-1 with TRBJ1-6, with D possibly matching TRBD1 (6 bases). V was pared by 7 bases and J by 6 bases, with 14 bases between. Per germline, CDR1 SGHRS and CDR2 YFSETQ. The CDR3 length is 14 residues. DNA for the CDR3: TGCGCCAGCTCCCGGGACATTGGTAATTCACCCCTCCACTTT. As protein: CASSRDIGNSPLHF.

This chain uses TRBV10-2 with TRBJ2-3; TRBD1 might be the D (6 bases). This CDR3 contains 15 residues. The V and J ends lost 7 bases and 0 bases respectively, with 14 bases between them. The germline gives CDR1 WSHSY, CDR2 SAAADI. CDR3 loop: CASIPTGSSTDTQYF. The DNA for the CDR3 is TGCGCCAGCATTCCCACAGGGTCTAGCACAGATACGCAGTATTTT.

The chain employs TRBV10-1 and TRBJ1-2; perhaps TRBD1 as D (6 bases). V was pared by 4 bases and J by 3 bases, with 9 bases between. This CDR3 contains 13 residues. Germline-derived CDR1 and CDR2 are WNHNN and SYGVQD (reference sequence). The chain's CDR3 is CASSGQEDYGYTF. The CDR3 nucleotides read TGCGCCAGCAGTGGACAGGAGGACTATGGCTACACCTTC.